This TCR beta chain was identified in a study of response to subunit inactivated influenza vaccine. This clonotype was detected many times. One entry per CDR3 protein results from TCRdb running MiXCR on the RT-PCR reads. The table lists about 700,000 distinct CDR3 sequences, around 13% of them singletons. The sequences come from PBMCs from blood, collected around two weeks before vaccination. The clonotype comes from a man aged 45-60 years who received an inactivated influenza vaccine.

CDR3 in amino acids: CSARDLYQPQHF. For the CDR3, the DNA is TGCAGTGCTAGAGATCTTTATCAGCCCCAGCATTTT. The rearrangement links TRBV20-1 to TRBJ1-5; D uncertain. With 0 bases removed from V and 5 bases from J, the gap between germline ends came to 5 bases. The CDR3 consists of 12 residues. Looked up from germline, CDR1 is DFQATT and CDR2 is SNEGSKA (reference sequence).